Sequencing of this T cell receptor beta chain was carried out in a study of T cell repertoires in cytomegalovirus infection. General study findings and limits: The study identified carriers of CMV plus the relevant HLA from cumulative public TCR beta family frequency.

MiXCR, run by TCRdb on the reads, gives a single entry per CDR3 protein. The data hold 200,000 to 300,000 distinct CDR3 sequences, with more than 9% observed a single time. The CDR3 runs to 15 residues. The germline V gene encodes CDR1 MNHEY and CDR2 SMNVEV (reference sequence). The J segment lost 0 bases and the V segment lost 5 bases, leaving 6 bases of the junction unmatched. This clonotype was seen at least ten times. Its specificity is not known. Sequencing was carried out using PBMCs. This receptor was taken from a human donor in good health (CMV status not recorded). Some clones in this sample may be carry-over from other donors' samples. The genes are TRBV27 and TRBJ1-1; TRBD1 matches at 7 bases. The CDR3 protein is CASSPTTGLNTEAFF. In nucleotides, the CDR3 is TGTGCCAGCAGTCCCACGACAGGGTTGAACACTGAAGCTTTCTTT.